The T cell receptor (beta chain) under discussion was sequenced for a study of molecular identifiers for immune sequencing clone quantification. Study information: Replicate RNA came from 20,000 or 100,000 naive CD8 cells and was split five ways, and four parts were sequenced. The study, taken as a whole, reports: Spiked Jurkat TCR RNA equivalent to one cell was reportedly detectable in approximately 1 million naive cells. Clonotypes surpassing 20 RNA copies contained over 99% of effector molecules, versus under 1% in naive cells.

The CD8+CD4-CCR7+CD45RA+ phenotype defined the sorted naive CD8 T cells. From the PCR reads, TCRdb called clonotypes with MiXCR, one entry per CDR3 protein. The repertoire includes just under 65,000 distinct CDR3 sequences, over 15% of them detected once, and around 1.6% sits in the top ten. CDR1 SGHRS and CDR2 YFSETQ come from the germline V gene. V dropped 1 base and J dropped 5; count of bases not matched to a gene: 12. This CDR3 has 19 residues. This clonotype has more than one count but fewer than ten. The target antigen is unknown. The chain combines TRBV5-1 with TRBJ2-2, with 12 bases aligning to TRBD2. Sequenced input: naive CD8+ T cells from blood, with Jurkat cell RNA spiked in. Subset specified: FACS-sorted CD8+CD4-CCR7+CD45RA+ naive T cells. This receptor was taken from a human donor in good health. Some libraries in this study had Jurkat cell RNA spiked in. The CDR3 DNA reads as TGCGCCAGCAGCTTGATTTATTCCCTAGCGGGAGGGAGTACCGGGGAGCTGTTTTTT. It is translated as CASSLIYSLAGGSTGELFF.